This paragraph reports one T cell receptor (beta chain). As yet, its antigen is unknown. Libraries were prepared by immunoSEQ multiplex PCR; TCRdb keeps only in-frame clonotypes and omits some of them. The sample lists about 27,000 clones, around 72% occurring once. The sample belongs to a study of PD-1 blockade in classical Hodgkin lymphoma. Study summary: With a 2-week interval, patients received intravenous nivolumab at 3 mg/kg. Study conclusions and caveats: When nivolumab was started under 1 year after ASCT, patients were excluded. Reported baseline diversity: healthy donors highest, relapsed/refractory patients lowest. Although disease activity or prior therapy may be involved, causes of the repertoire differences remain undefined.

CDR3 size: 18 residues. Germline CDR1 and CDR2: MNHEY and SMNVEV (reference sequence). Losses at the gene ends were 5 bases for V and 0 bases for J; bases not matched to a gene: 10. Time point described: cycle 4 day 1 (C4D1), after 6 weeks of nivolumab. Each of the patients experienced relapse following autologous stem cell transplantation, and their brentuximab vedotin exposure differed. The rearrangement joins TRBV27 to TRBJ2-6; 7 bases align to TRBD1. The material sequenced was peripheral blood mononuclear cells (PBMCs), taken before the fourth cycle of nivolumab. This receptor was obtained from a human donor with classical Hodgkin lymphoma. As DNA, the CDR3 is TGTGCCAGCAGTCTAGGGGGACAGATATACTCTGGGGCCAACGTCCTGACTTTC. Translation: CASSLGGQIYSGANVLTF.